This T cell receptor (beta chain) was retrieved from a study of T cells in Graves' hyperthyroidism and ophthalmopathy. Amplification targeted TCR beta CDR3 regions from RNA transcripts. TCR CDR3 underwent first-round RT-PCR with the HTBI primer set. MiXCR was run by TCRdb on the multiplex PCR reads, yielding one entry per CDR3 protein. The table shows approximately 400,000 distinct CDR3 sequences, with around 13% occurring only once. This clonotype was seen repeatedly, ten times or more. The antigen is undetermined. Broader study findings: The model forecast ophthalmopathy, anticipating it by a median approximately 6.1 months before onset. Ophthalmopathy was distinguished from stable hyperthyroidism by 13 V-J signatures.

The ends lost 2 bases at V and 3 bases at J; junction bases unmatched: 16. The CDR3 totals 19 residues. Germline-derived CDR1 and CDR2 are MNHNS and SASEGT. Subjects aged 18 to 65 presented with newly diagnosed hyperthyroidism of less than 2 months' duration. Diagnoses used clinical symptoms, serum thyroxine and TRAb, thyroid ultrasound and orbital computed tomography. The sequenced material came from blood. The chain combines TRBV6-1 with TRBJ1-2; 9 nucleotides match TRBD1. The sequence came from a woman aged 55-69 years with Graves' hyperthyroidism. The CDR3: CASSETISSGTGSYYGYTF. Here the CDR3 DNA reads TGTGCCAGCAGTGAAACCATCTCTTCCGGGACAGGGTCCTACTATGGCTACACCTTC.